This T cell receptor beta chain was documented in a study of T cell responses to AZD1222 COVID-19 vaccine. Overall study results and limits: Repertoire sampling happened only post peak T cell response. White British ancestry dominated among donors, who included more females, and clonal diversity was possibly underestimated. Baseline antibody screening turned up just a handful of seropositive AZD1222 recipients. Close to half of spike-specific TCRs reportedly recognize unmutated variant regions.

Germline trimming cut 2 bases from V and 6 bases from J; bases unmatched to any gene: 4. Germline assignment: CDR1 SGHTA and CDR2 FQGNSA. The CDR3 has 15 residues. About this clone: Its antigen is as yet unknown.

This table comes from immunoSEQ multiplex PCR, and its TCRdb copy is limited to in-frame clones, with some not included. Among about 180,000 clones listed, 85% to 90% were seen once. The sequenced sample was peripheral blood, obtained 28 days after the second dose of the MenACWY control vaccine. The sequence came from an adult who received the MenACWY meningococcal vaccine as a control. The chain links TRBV7-2 to TRBJ2-1, with 10 bases identical to TRBD2. This CDR3 is CASSLLSSGSNEQFF. DNA for the CDR3: TGTGCCAGCAGCTTATTATCTAGCGGGAGCAATGAGCAGTTCTTC.